The text below deals with one TCR beta chain. The antigen remains undetermined. Carrying unique molecular identifiers, the cDNA also gained a universal primer site through template switching. A single record per CDR3 protein comes from TCRdb applying MiXCR to the 5' RACE reads. Of about 240,000 distinct CDR3 sequences in the sample, over 9.5% are singletons; the top ten hold 9% to 10%. These data come from a study of identical twins. Study conclusions and caveats: The degree of excess twin sharing was weaker in beta out-of-frame sequences. The models systematically underestimated how much out-of-frame TCR alpha was shared in monozygotic twins. One should note that invariant MAIT and iNKT cells could partly confound zero-insertion analyses.

Sample: memory T cells sorted from blood. The TCR sequence derives from a man in his fifties or sixties in good health.

CDR3 DNA: TGTGCCAGCAGTTCCGCCCGGACAGGGGTTATCGAGCAGTACTTC. Its protein is CASSSARTGVIEQYF. The chain employs TRBV6-2 or TRBV6-3 and TRBJ2-7; 9 bases map to TRBD1. CDR3 length equals 15 residues. V gave up 4 bases and J gave up 6 bases; unmatched junction bases: 10. Germline V CDR1 and CDR2: MNHEY, SVGEGT.